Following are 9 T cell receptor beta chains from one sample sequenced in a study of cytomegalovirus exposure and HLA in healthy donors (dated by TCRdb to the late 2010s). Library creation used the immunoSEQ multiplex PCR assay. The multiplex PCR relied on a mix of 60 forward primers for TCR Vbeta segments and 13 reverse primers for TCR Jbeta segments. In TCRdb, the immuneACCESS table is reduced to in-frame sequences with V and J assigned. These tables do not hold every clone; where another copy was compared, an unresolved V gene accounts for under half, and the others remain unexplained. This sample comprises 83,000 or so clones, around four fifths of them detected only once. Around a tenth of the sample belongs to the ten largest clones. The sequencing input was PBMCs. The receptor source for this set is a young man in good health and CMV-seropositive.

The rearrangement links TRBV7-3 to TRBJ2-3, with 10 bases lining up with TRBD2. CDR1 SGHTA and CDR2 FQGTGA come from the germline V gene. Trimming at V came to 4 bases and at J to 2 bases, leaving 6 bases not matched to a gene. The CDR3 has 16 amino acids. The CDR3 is CASSSWTSGPTDTQYF. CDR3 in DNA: TGTGCCAGCAGCTCCTGGACTAGCGGACCCACAGATACGCAGTATTTT. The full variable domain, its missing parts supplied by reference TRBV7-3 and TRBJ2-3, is GAGVSQTPSNKVTEKGKYVELRCDPISGHTALYWYRQSLGQGPEFLIYFQGTGAADDSGLPNDRFFAVRPEGSVSTLKIQRTERGDSAVYLCASSSWTSGPTDTQYFGPGTRLTVL.

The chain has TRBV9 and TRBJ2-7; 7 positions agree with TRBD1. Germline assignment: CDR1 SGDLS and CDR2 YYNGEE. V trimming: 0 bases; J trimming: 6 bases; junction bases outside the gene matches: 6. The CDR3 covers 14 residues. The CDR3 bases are TGTGCCAGCAGCGTAGATACAGGGGAAGTCGAGCAGTACTTC. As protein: CASSVDTGEVEQYF. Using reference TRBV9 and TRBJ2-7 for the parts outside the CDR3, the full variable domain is DSGVTQTPKHLITATGQRVTLRCSPRSGDLSVYWYQQSLDQGLQFLIQYYNGEERAKGNILERFSAQQFPDLHSELNLSSLELGDSALYFCASSVDTGEVEQYFGPGTRLTVT.

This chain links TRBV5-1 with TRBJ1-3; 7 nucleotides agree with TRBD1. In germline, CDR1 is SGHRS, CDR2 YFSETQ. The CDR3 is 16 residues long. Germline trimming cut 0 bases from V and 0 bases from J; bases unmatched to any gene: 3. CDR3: CASSLASGGSGNTIYF. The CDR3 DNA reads TGCGCCAGCAGCTTGGCATCAGGGGGCTCTGGAAACACCATATATTTT. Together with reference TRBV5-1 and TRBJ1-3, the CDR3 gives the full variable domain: KAGVTQTPRYLIKTRGQQVTLSCSPISGHRSVSWYQQTPGQGLQFLFEYFSETQRNKGNFPGRFSGRQFSNSRSEMNVSTLELGDSALYLCASSLASGGSGNTIYFGEGSWLTVV.

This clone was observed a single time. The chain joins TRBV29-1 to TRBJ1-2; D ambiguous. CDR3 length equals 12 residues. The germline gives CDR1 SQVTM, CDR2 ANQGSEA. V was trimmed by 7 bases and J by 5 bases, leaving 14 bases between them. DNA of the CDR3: TGCAGCGCCCCCGTCCTGGAGTATGGCTACACCTTC. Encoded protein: CSAPVLEYGYTF.

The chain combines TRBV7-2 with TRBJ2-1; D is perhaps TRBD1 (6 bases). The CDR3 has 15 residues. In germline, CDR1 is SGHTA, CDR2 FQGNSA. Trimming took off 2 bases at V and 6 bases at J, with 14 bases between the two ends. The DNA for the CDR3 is TGTGCCAGCAGCTTACAGGGGTTCAACAGCAATGAGCAGTTCTTC. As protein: CASSLQGFNSNEQFF.

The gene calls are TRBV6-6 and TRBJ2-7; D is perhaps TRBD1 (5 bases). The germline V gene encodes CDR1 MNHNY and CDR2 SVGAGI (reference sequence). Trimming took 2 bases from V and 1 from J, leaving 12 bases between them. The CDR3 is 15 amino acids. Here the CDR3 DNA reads TGTGCCAGCAGTTACGGGGCTTGGGTGTCCTACGAGCAGTACTTC. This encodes CASSYGAWVSYEQYF.

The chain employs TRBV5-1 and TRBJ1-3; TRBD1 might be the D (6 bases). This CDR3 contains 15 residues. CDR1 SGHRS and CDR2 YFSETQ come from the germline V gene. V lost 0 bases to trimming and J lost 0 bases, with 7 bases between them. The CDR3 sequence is CASSLGQDSGNTIYF. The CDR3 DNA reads TGCGCCAGCAGCTTGGGACAGGACTCTGGAAACACCATATATTTT.

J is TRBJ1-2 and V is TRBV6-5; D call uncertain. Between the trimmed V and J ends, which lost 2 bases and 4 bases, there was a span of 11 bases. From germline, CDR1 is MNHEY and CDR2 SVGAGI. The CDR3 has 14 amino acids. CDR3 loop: CASSYRTGGYGYTF. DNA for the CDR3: TGTGCCAGCAGTTACCGGACCGGAGGCTATGGCTACACCTTC.

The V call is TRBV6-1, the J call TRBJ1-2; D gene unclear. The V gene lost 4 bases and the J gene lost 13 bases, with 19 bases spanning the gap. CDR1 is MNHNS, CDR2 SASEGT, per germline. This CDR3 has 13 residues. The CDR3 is CASSGLIGGNPTF. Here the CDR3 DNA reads TGTGCCAGCAGTGGGCTTATCGGAGGGAATCCCACCTTC.